The clone carrying this TCR beta chain turned up a few times. This sample is drawn from a study of blood T cells in healthy people across ages. The germline V and J ends were trimmed by 6 bases and 0 bases, with 12 bases remaining between them. The CDR3 is 15 residues long. Combining a sample-barcoded 5' primer with a J-beta primer mix, a second PCR ran for about 7 to 12 cycles. Via MiXCR, TCRdb re-called the 5' RACE reads, giving one row per CDR3 protein. In the table there are 800,000 or so distinct CDR3 sequences, about 62% of which are singletons. The sequenced material came from blood. The source is a man aged 30-40 years in good health. This sequence joins TRBV12-3 or TRBV12-4 and TRBJ2-1; maybe TRBD2 (7 bases). Here the CDR3 reads CASRRGAYSYNEQFF. The DNA of the CDR3 is TGTGCCAGCAGACGGGGGGCCTACTCCTACAATGAGCAGTTCTTC.